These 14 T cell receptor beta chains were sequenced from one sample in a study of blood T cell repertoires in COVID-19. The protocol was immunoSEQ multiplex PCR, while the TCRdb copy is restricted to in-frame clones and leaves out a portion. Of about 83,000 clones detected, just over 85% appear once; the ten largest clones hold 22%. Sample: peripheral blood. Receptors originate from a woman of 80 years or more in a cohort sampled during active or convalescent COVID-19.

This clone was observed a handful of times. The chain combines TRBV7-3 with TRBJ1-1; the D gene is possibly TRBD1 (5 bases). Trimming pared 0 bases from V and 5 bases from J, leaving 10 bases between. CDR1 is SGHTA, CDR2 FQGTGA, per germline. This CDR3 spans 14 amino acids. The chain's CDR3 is CASSLTGPGTEAFF. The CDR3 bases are TGTGCCAGCAGCTTAACCGGGCCAGGGACTGAAGCTTTCTTT.

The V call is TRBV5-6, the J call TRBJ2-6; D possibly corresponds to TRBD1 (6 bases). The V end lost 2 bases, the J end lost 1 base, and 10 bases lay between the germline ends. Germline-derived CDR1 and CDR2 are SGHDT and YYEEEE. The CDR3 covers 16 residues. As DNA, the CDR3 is TGTGCCAGCAGCTTTAACAGGGTATCTGGGGCCAACGTCCTGACTTTC. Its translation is CASSFNRVSGANVLTF.

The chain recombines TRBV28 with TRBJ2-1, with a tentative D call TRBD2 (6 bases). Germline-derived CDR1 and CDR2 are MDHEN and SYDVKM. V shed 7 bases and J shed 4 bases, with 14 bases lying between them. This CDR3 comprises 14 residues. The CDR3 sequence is CASTRRGVYNEQFF. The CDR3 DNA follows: TGTGCCAGCACCCGGCGCGGGGTTTACAATGAGCAGTTCTTC.

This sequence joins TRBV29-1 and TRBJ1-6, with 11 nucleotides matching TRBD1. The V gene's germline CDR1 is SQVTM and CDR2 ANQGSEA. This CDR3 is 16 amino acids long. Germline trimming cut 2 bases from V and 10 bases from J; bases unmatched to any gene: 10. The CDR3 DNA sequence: TGCAGCGTTGAATCCCTAAGGACAGGGGGCCGGTCACCCCTCCACTTT. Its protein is CSVESLRTGGRSPLHF.

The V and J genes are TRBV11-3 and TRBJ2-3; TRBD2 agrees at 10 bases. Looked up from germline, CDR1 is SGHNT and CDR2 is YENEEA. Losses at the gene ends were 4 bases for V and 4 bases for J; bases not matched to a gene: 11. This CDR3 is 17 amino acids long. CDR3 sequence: CASSSPQRGGSSDTQYF. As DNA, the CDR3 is TGTGCCAGCAGCTCCCCTCAGCGGGGGGGGAGCTCAGATACGCAGTATTTT.

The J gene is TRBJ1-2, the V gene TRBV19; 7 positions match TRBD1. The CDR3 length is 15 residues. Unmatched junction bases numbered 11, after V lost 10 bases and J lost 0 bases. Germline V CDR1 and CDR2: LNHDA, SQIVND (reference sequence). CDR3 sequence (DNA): TGTGCCAATACCACAGGGGACCCCCCTAACTATGGCTACACCTTC. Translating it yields CANTTGDPPNYGYTF.

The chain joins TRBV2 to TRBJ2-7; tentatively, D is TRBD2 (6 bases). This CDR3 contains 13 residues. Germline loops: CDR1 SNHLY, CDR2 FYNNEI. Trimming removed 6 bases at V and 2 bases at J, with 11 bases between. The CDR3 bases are TGTGCCAGCAGAGGTGGGACTGCCTACGAGCAGTACGTC. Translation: CASRGGTAYEQYV.

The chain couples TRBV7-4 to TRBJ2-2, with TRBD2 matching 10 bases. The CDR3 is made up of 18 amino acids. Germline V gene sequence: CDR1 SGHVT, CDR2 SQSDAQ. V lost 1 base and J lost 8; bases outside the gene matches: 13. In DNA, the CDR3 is TGTGCCAGCAGCTTAGAAGGGAGGCTAGCGGGAGATCGGGGGGAGCTGTTTTTT. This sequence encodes CASSLEGRLAGDRGELFF.

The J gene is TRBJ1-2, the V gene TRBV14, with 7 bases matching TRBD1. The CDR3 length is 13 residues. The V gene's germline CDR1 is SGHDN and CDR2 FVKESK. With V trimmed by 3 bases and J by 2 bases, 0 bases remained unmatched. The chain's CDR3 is CASSQGQNYGYTF. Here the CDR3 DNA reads TGTGCCAGCAGCCAGGGACAGAACTATGGCTACACCTTC.

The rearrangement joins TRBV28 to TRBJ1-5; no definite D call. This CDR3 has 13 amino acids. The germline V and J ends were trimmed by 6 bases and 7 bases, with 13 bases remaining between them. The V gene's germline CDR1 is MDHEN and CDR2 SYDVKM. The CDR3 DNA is TGTGCCAGCAGCTCCCCGATGGGCCAGCCCCAGCATTTT. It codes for CASSSPMGQPQHF.

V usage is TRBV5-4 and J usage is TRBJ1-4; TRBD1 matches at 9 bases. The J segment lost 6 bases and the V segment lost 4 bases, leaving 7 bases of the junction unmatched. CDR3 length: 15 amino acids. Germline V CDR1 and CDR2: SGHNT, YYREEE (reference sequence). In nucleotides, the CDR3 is TGTGCCAGCAGCCCGGGACAGGGTGGGGATGAAAAACTGTTTTTT. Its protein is CASSPGQGGDEKLFF.

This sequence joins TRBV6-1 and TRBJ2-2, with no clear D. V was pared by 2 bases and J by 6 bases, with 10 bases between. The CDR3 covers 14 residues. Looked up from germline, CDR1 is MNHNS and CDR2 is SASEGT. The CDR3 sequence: CASSETPSSGELFF. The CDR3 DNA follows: TGTGCCAGCAGTGAAACCCCGAGTTCCGGGGAGCTGTTTTTT.

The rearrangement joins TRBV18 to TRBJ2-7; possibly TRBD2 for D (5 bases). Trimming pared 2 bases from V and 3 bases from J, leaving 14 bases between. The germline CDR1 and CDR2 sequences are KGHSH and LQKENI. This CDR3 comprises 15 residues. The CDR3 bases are TGTGCCAGCTCACCAGGGGTCCGTGGGAGCTACGAGCAGTACTTC. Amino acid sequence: CASSPGVRGSYEQYF.

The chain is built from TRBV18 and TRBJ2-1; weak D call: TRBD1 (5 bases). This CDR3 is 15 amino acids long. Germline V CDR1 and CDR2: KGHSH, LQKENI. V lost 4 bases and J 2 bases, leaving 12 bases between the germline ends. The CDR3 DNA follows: TGTGCCAGCTCACTGCTGGACACCGCCTACAATGAGCAGTTCTTC. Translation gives CASSLLDTAYNEQFF.